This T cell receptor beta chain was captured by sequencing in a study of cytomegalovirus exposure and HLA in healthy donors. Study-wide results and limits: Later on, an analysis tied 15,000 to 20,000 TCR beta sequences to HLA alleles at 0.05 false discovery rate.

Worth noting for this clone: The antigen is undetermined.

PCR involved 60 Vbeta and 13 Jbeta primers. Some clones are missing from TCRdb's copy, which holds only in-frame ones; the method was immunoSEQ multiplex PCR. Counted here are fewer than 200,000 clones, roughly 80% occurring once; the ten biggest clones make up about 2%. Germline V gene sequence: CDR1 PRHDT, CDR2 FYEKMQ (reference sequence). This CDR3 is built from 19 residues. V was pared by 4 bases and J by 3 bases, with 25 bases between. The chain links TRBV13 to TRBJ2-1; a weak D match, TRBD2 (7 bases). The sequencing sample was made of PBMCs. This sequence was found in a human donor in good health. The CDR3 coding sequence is TGTGCCAGCAGCTCGGGACTCCCAGGGGCGGGGGCGCTCTACAATGAGCAGTTCTTC. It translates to CASSSGLPGAGALYNEQFF.